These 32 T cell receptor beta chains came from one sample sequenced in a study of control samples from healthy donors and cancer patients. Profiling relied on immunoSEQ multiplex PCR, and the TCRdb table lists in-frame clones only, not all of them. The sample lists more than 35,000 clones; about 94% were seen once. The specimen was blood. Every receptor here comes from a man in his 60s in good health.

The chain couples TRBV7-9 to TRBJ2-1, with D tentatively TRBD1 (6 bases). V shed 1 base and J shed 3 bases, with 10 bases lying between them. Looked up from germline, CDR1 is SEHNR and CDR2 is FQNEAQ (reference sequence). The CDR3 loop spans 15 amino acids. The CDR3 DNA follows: TGTGCCAGCAGCTTAGTGCTAGGGGGCTACAATGAGCAGTTCTTC. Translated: CASSLVLGGYNEQFF.

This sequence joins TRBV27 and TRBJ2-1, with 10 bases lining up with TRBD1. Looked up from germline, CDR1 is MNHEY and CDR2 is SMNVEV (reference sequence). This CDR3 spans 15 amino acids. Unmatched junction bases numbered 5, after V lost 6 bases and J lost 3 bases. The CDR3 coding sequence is TGTGCCAGCAGCACTGACAGGGGGCTCTACAATGAGCAGTTCTTC. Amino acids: CASSTDRGLYNEQFF.

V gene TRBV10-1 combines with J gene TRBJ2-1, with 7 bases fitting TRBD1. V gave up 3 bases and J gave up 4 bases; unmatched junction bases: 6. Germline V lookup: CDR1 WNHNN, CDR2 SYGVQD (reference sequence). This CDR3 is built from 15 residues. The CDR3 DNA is TGCGCCAGCAGTGAAGGGGGCTTTCTGTACAATGAGCAGTTCTTC. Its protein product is CASSEGGFLYNEQFF.

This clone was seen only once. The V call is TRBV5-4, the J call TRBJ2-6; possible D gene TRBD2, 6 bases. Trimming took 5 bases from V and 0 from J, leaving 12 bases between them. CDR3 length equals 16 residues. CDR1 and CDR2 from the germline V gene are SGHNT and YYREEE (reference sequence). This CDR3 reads CASRPPSDSGANVLTF. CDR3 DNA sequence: TGTGCCAGCAGGCCACCTAGCGACTCTGGGGCCAACGTCCTGACTTTC.

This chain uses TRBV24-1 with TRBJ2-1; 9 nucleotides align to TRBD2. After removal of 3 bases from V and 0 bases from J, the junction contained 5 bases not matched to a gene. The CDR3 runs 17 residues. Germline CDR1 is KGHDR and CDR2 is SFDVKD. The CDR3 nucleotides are TGTGCCACCAGTGATGAACTTAGCGGGAGCTCCTACAATGAGCAGTTCTTC. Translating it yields CATSDELSGSSYNEQFF.

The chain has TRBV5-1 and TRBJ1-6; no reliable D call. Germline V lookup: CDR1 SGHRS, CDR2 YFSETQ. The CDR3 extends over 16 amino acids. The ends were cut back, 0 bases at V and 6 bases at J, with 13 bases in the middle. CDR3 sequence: CASSLDEFITNSPLHF. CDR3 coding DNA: TGCGCCAGCAGCTTGGACGAGTTTATCACTAATTCACCCCTCCACTTT. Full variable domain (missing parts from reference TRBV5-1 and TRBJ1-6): KAGVTQTPRYLIKTRGQQVTLSCSPISGHRSVSWYQQTPGQGLQFLFEYFSETQRNKGNFPGRFSGRQFSNSRSEMNVSTLELGDSALYLCASSLDEFITNSPLHFGNGTRLTVT.

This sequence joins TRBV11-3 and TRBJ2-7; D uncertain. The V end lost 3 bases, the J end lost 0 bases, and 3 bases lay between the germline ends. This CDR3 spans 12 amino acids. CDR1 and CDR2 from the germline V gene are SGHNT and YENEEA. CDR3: CASSFPSYEQYF. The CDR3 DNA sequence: TGTGCCAGCAGCTTTCCCTCCTACGAGCAGTACTTC.

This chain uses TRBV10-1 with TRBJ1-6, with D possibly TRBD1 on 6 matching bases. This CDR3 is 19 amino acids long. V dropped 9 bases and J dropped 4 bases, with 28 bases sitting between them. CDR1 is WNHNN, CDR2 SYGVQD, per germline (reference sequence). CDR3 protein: CARNGTYQTKGVYNSPLHF. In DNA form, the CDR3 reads TGCGCCAGGAATGGGACTTACCAAACAAAGGGGGTTTATAATTCACCCCTCCACTTT.

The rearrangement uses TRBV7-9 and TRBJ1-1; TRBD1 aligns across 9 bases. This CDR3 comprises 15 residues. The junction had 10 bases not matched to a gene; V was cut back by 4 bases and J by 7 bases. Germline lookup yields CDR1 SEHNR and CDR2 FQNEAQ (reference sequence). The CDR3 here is CASSSIDRGKDEAFF. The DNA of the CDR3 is TGTGCCAGCAGCTCCATCGACAGGGGGAAAGATGAAGCTTTCTTT.

The CDR3 here is CASCGPPNYGYTF. CDR3 sequence (DNA): TGTGCCAGCTGTGGTCCCCCTAACTATGGCTACACCTTC. The chain is built from TRBV12-3 or TRBV12-4 and TRBJ1-2; D gene ambiguous. The ends were cut back, 8 bases at V and 0 bases at J, with 10 bases in the middle. There are 13 residues in the CDR3.

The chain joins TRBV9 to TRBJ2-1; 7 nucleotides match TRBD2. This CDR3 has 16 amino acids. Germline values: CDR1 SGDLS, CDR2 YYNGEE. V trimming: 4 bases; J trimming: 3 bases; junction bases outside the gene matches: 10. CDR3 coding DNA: TGTGCCAGCAGCCCCCGGTCTCGCGGGAGCTACAATGAGCAGTTCTTC. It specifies CASSPRSRGSYNEQFF.

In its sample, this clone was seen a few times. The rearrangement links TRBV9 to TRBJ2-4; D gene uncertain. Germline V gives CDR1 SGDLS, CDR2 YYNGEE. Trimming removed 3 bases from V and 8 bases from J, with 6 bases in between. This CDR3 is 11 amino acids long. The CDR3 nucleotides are TGTGCCAGCAGCGCCACGGACATTCAGTACTTC. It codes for CASSATDIQYF.

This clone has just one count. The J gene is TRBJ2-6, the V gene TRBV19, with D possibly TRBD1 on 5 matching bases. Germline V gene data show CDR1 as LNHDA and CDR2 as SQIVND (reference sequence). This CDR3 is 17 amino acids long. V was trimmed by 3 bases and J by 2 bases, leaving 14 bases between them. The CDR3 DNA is TGTGCCAGTAGTATGCTTCCAAGGGGCGCTGGGGCCAACGTCCTGACTTTC. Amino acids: CASSMLPRGAGANVLTF.

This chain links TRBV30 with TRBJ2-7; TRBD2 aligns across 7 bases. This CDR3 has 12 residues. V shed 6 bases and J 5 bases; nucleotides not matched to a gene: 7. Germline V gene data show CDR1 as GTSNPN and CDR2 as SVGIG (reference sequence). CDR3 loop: CACDWGGNEQYF. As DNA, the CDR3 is TGTGCCTGCGATTGGGGGGGGAACGAGCAGTACTTC.

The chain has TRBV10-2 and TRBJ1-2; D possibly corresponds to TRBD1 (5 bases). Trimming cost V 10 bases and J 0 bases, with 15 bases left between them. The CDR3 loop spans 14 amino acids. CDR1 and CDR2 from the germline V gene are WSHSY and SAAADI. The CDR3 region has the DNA TGCGCCACTTCTCCGGGACTCTCTAACTATGGCTACACCTTC. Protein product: CATSPGLSNYGYTF.

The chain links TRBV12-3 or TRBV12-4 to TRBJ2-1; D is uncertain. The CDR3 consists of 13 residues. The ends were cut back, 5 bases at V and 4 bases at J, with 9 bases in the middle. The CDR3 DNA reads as TGTGCCAGCAGTAACAGAGGTTACAATGAGCAGTTCTTC. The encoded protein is CASSNRGYNEQFF.

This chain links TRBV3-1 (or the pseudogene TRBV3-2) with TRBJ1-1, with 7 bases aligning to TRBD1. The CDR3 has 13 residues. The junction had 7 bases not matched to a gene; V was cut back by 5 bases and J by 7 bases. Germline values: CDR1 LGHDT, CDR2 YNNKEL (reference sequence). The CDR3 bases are TGTGCCAGCAGCACAGGGGCGGTAGGTGAAGCTTTCTTT. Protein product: CASSTGAVGEAFF.

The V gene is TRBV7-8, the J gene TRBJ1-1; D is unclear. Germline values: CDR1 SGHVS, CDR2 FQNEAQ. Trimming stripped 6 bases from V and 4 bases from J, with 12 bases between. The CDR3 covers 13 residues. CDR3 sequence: CASRGKASTEAFF. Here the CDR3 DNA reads TGTGCCAGCAGGGGAAAAGCGAGCACTGAAGCTTTCTTT.

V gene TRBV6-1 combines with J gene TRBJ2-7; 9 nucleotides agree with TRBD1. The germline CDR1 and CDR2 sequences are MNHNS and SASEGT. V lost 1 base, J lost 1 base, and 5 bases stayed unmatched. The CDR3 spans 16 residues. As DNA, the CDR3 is TGTGCCAGCAGTGAAGAAACAGGGGGCGTATCCTACGAGCAGTACTTC. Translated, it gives CASSEETGGVSYEQYF.

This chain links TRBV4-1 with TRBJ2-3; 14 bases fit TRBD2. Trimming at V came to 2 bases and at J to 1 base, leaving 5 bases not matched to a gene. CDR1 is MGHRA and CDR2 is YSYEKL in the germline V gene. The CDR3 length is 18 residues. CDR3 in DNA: TGCGCCAGCAGCCAACCGGGACTAGCGGGAGTCGGCACAGATACGCAGTATTTT. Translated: CASSQPGLAGVGTDTQYF.

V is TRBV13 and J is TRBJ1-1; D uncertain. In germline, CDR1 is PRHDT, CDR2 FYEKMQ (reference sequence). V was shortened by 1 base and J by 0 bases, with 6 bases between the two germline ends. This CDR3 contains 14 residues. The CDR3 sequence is CASSLAGMNTEAFF. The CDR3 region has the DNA TGTGCCAGCAGCTTAGCCGGGATGAACACTGAAGCTTTCTTT.

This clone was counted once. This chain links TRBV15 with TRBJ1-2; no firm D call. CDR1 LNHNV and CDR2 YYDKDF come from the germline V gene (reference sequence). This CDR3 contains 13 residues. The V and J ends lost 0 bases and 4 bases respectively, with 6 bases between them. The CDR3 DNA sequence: TGTGCCACCAGCAGAGAATATGGCTATGGCTACACCTTC. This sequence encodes CATSREYGYGYTF.

The CDR3 bases are TGTGCCAGCAGTCCGCTAGCGGGAGGGCCCGATACGCAGTATTTT. As protein: CASSPLAGGPDTQYF. The chain carries TRBV6-4 and TRBJ2-3; 12 bases agree with TRBD2. Germline values: CDR1 MRHNA, CDR2 SNTAGT. Unmatched junction bases numbered 6, after V lost 5 bases and J lost 6 bases. The CDR3 spans 15 residues.

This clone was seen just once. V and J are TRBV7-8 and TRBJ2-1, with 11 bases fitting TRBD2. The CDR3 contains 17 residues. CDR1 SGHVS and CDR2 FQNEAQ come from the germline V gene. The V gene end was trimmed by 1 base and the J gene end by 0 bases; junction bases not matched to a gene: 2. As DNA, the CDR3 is TGTGCCAGCAGCTTAGTTACTAGCGGGAGCTCCTACAATGAGCAGTTCTTC. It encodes CASSLVTSGSSYNEQFF.

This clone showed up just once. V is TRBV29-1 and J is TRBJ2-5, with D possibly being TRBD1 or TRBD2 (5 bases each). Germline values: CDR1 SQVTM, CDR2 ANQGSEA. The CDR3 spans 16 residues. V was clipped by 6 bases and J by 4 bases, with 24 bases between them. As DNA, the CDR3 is TGCAGCGTCGATAGAGGCCTTAGTCCGGGACGAGAGACCCAGTACTTC. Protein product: CSVDRGLSPGRETQYF.

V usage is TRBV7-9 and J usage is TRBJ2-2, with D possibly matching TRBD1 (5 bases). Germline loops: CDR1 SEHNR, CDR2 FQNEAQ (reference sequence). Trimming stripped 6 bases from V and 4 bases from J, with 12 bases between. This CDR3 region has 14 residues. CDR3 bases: TGTGCCAGCAGTCAGGGCCGAGGCACCGGGGAGCTGTTTTTT. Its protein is CASSQGRGTGELFF. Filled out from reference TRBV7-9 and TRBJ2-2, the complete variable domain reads DTGVSQNPRHKITKRGQNVTFRCDPISEHNRLYWYRQTLGQGPEFLTYFQNEAQLEKSRLLSDRFSAERPKGSFSTLEIQRTEQGDSAMYLCASSQGRGTGELFFGEGSRLTVL.

CDR3 region: CASSSGTGFDQPQHF. In DNA, the CDR3 is TGTGCCAGCAGCTCCGGGACGGGATTCGATCAGCCCCAGCATTTT. V is TRBV5-4 and J is TRBJ1-5; perhaps TRBD1 as D (5 bases). Looked up from germline, CDR1 is SGHNT and CDR2 is YYREEE (reference sequence). V shed 3 bases and J shed 5 bases, with 15 bases lying between them. The CDR3 extends over 15 amino acids.

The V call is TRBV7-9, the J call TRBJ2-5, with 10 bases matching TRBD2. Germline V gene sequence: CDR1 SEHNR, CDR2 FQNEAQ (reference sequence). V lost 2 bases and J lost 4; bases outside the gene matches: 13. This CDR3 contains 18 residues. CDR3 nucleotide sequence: TGTGCCAGCAGCTTATGGATTTCTAGCGGGAGTCTAAGAGAGACCCAGTACTTC. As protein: CASSLWISSGSLRETQYF. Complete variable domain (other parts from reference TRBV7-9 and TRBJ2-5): DTGVSQNPRHKITKRGQNVTFRCDPISEHNRLYWYRQTLGQGPEFLTYFQNEAQLEKSRLLSDRFSAERPKGSFSTLEIQRTEQGDSAMYLCASSLWISSGSLRETQYFGPGTRLLVL.

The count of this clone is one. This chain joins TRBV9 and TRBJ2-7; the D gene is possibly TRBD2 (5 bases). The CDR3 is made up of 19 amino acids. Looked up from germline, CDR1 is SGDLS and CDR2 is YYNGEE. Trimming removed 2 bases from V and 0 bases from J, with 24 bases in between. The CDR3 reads CASSVGPPSGPMLSYEQYF. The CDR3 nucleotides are TGTGCCAGCAGCGTCGGCCCTCCGAGCGGTCCTATGCTCTCCTACGAGCAGTACTTC.

CDR3 sequence (DNA): TGTGCCAGCAGCTTTAGTGGGAGTGCCTACGAGCAGTACTTC. Protein: CASSFSGSAYEQYF. The chain uses TRBV7-8 and TRBJ2-7; the D gene is possibly TRBD2 (5 bases). Germline V lookup: CDR1 SGHVS, CDR2 FQNEAQ. This CDR3 comprises 14 residues. V lost 3 bases and J 2 bases, leaving 11 bases between the germline ends.

The CDR3 region has the DNA TGCGCCAGCAGCCGACCCCGGGACAGGGACTATGGCTACACCTTC. Translating it yields CASSRPRDRDYGYTF. The rearrangement uses TRBV4-1 and TRBJ1-2; TRBD1 matches 9 bases. Germline-derived CDR1 and CDR2 are MGHRA and YSYEKL. The CDR3 runs to 15 residues. V trimming: 4 bases; J trimming: 3 bases; junction bases outside the gene matches: 6.

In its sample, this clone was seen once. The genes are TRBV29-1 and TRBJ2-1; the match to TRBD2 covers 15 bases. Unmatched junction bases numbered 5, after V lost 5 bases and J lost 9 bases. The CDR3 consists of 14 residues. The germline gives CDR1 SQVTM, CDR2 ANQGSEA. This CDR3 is CSVFPGLAGGEQFF. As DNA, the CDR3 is TGCAGCGTTTTTCCGGGACTAGCGGGAGGTGAGCAGTTCTTC.